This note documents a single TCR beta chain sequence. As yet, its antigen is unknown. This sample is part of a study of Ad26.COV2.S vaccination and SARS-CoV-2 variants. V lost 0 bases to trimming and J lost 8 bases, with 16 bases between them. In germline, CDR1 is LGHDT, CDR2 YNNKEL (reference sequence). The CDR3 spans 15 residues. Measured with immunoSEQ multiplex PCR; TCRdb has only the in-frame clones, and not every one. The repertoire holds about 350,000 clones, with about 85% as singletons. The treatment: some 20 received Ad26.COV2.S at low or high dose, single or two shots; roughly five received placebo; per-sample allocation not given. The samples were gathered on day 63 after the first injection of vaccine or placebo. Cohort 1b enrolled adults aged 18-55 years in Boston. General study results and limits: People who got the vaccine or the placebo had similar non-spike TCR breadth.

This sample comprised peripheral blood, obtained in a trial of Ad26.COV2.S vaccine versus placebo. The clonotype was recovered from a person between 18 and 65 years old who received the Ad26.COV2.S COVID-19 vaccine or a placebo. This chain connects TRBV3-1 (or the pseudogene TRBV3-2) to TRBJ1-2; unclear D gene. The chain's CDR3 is CASSQDVVEERGYTF. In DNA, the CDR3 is TGTGCCAGCAGCCAAGACGTGGTGGAGGAGAGAGGCTACACCTTC.